Shown below are 3 T cell receptor beta chains from a single sample sequenced in a study of early T cells in non-severe SARS-CoV-2 infection. One entry per CDR3 protein, called by TCRdb with MiXCR from the 5' RACE reads. The table records roughly 41,000 distinct CDR3 sequences, approximately 6.3% of them present only once. Source material: whole blood. The source is an adult who was a healthcare worker with PCR-confirmed SARS-CoV-2 infection or an uninfected control (not recorded which).

The chain links TRBV12-3 or TRBV12-4 to TRBJ1-1, with D maybe TRBD1 (5 bases). CDR3 length: 16 residues. V lost 1 base and J 4 bases, leaving 16 bases between the germline ends. The CDR3 reads CASSLGPRGSVTEAFF. The CDR3 bases are TGTGCCAGCAGTTTAGGCCCCCGGGGCAGCGTCACTGAAGCTTTCTTT.

This clonotype occurred many times. This chain uses TRBV7-8 with TRBJ2-7; D is undetermined. Germline CDR1 is SGHVS and CDR2 is FQNEAQ. This CDR3 region has 13 residues. V lost 2 bases and J lost 3, with 8 bases in between. The chain's CDR3 is CASSLLKVYEQYF. The CDR3 coding sequence is TGTGCCAGCAGCTTATTAAAGGTCTACGAGCAGTACTTC.

This clonotype was picked up many times. The chain couples TRBV24-1 to TRBJ2-2, with D possibly matching TRBD1 (5 bases). CDR3 length: 13 residues. V was clipped by 5 bases and J by 5 bases, with 8 bases between them. Germline CDR1 reads KGHDR; CDR2 reads SFDVKD. CDR3: CATSAGMTGELFF. CDR3 sequence (DNA): TGTGCCACCAGTGCAGGGATGACCGGGGAGCTGTTTTTT.